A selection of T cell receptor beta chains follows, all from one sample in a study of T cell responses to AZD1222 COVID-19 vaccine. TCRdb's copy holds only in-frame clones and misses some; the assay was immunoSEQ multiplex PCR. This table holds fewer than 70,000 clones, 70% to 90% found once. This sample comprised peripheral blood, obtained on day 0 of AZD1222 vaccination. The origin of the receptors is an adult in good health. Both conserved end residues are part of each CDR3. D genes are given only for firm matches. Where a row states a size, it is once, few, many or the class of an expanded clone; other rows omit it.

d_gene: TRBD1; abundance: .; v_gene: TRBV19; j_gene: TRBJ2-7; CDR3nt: TGTGCCAGTAGTATGGCAGGGGGCGACGAGCAGTACTTC; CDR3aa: CASSMAGGDEQYF
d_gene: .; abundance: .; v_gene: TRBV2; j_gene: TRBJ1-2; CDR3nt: TGTGCCAGCAGTGAAGCGCGGCAGGAGTATGGCTACACCTTC; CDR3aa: CASSEARQEYGYTF
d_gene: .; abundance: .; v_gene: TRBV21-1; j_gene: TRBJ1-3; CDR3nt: TGTGCCAGCACCACGGGGACAGGAAACACCATATATTTT; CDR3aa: CASTTGTGNTIYF
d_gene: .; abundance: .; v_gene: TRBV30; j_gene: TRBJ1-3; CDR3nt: TGTGCCTGGAGTGTTGGGACATTTGGAAACACCATATATTTT; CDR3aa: CAWSVGTFGNTIYF
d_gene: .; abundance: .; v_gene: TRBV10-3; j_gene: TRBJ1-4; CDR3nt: TGTGCCATCAGTGCACGGTTAACAACTAATGAAAAACTGTTTTTT; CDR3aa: CAISARLTTNEKLFF
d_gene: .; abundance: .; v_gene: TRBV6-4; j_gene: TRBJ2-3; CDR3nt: TGTGCCAGCAAGGGCAACACAGATACGCAGTATTTT; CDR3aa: CASKGNTDTQYF
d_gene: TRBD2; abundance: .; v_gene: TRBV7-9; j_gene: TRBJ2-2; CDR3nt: TGTGCCAGCAGCTTTGTCCCGGGACTAGCGGGTACCGGGGAGCTGTTTTTT; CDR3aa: CASSFVPGLAGTGELFF
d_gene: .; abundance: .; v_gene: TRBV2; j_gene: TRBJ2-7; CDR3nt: TGTGCCAGCAGCCGAACCGCCGGCACAGCAAAAAACTTC; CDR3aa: CASSRTAGTAKNF
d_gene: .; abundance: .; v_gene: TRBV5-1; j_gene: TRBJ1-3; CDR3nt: TGCGCCAGCAGCGGGGTCGTCGGGGGCACTGGAAACACCATATATTTT; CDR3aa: CASSGVVGGTGNTIYF
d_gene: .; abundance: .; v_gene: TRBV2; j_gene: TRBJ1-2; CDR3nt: TGTGCCAGGCAGACAGCCTCAGACTATGGCTACACCTTC; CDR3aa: CARQTASDYGYTF
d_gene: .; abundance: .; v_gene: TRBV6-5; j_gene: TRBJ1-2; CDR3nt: TGTGCCAGCACCGTGGGGTATGGCTACACCTTC; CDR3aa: CASTVGYGYTF
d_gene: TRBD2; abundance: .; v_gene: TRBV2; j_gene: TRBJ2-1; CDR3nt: TGTGCCAGCGCCCTAGCGGGACAGCAGTTCTTC; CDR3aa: CASALAGQQFF
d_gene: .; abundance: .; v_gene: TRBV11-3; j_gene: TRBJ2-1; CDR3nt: TGTGCCAGCAGGGGGTGGGACAATGAGCAGTTCTTC; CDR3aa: CASRGWDNEQFF
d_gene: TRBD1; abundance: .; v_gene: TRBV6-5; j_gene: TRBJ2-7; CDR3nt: TGTGCCAGCACCCAAAACAGGGGGCAACGGGAGCAGTACTTC; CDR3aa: CASTQNRGQREQYF
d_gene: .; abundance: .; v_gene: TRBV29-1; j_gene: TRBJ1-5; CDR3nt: TGCAGCGTTGGTGACACCTATCAGCCCCAGCATTTT; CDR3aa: CSVGDTYQPQHF
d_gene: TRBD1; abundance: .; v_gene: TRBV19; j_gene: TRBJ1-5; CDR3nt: TGTGCCAGTAGTATTGACAGGGGAGGCGGTCAGCCCCAGCATTTT; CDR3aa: CASSIDRGGGQPQHF
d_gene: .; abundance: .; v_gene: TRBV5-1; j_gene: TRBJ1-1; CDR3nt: TGCGCCAGCAGCACCTGGGGATCCACTGAAGCTTTCTTT; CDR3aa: CASSTWGSTEAFF
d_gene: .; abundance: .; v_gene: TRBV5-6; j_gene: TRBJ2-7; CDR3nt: TGTGCCAGCAGCTATGGAACCGGCGAGCAGTACTTC; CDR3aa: CASSYGTGEQYF
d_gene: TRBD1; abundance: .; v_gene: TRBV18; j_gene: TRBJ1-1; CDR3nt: TGTGCCAGCTCACCAATGCAGGGGGCCCCGAACACTGAAGCTTTCTTT; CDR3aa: CASSPMQGAPNTEAFF
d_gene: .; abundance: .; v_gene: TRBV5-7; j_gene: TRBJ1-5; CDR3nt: TGTGCCAGCAGCTTGGGACAGCCGCTCCATAGCAATCAGCCCCAGCATTTT; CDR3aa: CASSLGQPLHSNQPQHF
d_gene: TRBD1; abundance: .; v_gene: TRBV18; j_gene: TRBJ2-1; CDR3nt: TGTGCCAGCTCACCACCGGGACAGGGAGGGCATGAGCAGTTCTTC; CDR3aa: CASSPPGQGGHEQFF
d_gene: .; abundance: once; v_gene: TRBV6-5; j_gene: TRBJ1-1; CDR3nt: TGTGCCAGCATACAGCTGAACACTGAAGCTTTCTTT; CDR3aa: CASIQLNTEAFF
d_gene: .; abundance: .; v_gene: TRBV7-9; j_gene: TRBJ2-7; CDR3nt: TGTGCCAGCAGCTTATATGAGCAGAACGAGCAGTACTTC; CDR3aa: CASSLYEQNEQYF
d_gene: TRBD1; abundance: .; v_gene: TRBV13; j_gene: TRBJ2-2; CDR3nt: TGTGCCAGCAGTTCCTCGACAGGGAGAAACACCGGGGAGCTGTTTTTT; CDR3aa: CASSSSTGRNTGELFF
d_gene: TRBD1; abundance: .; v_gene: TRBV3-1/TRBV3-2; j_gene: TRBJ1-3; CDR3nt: TGTGCCAGCAGCCAGGCCCAGGGGGGTCTCTCTGGAAACACCATATATTTT; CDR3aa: CASSQAQGGLSGNTIYF
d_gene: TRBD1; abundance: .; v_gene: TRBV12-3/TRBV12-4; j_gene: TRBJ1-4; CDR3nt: TGTGCCAGCAGTGACAGGGAAGGCGAAAAACTGTTTTTT; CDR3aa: CASSDREGEKLFF
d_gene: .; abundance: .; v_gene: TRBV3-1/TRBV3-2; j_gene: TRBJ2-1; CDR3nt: TGTGCCAGCAGCCAAAGGGGGGCAGCCTACAATGAGCAGTTCTTC; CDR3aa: CASSQRGAAYNEQFF
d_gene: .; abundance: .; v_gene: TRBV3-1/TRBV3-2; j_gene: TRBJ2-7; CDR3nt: TGTGCCAGCAGCCAAAGCTTGTACAGGGCCCACGAGCAGTACTTC; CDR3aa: CASSQSLYRAHEQYF
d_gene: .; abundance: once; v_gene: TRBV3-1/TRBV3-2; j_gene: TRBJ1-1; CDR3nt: TGTGCCAGCAGCCAGTTCCTTGGGGGCATGAACACTGAAGCTTTCTTT; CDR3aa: CASSQFLGGMNTEAFF
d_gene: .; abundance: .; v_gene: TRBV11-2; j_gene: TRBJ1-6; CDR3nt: TGTGCCAGCAGCTTAGATGGGGGGGCCCGGTCACCCCTCCACTTT; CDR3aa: CASSLDGGARSPLHF
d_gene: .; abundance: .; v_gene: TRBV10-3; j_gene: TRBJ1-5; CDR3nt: TGTGCCATCAGCAATCAGCCCCAGCATTTT; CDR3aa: CAISNQPQHF
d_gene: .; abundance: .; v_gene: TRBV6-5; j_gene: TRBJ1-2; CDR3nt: TGTGCCAGCAGTTTCAACTGGGAACCAGGCTATGGCTACACCTTC; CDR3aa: CASSFNWEPGYGYTF
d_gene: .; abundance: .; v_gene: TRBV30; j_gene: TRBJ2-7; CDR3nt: TGTGCCTGGAGTGTACAGGGCAAGCAGTACTTC; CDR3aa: CAWSVQGKQYF
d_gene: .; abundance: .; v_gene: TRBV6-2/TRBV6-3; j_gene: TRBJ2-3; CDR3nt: TGTGCCAGCAGTTACTCTGAGGGAAGCACAGATACGCAGTATTTT; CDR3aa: CASSYSEGSTDTQYF
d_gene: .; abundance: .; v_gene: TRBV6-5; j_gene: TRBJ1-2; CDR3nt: TGTGCCAGCAGTTCCCGGGGCACTAACTATGGCTACACCTTC; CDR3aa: CASSSRGTNYGYTF
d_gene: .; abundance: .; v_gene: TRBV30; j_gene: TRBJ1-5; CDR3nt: TGTGCCTGGAACCGTGGCCTCAATCAGCCCCAGCATTTT; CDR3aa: CAWNRGLNQPQHF
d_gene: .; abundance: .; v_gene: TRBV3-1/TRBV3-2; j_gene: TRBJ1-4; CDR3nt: TGTGCCAGCAGCCCCAGTCGCGGAGACGGGGGGGAAAAACTGTTTTTT; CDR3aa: CASSPSRGDGGEKLFF
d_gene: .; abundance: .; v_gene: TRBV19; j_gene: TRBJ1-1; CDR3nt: TGTGCCTCCAAGGGGAGCACTGAAGCTTTCTTT; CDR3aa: CASKGSTEAFF
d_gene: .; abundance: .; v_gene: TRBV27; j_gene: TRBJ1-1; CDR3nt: TGTGCCAGCAGTTTATCTGTTATGAACACTGAAGCTTTCTTT; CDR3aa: CASSLSVMNTEAFF
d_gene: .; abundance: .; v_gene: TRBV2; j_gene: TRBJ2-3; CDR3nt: TGTGCCAGCAGTGAAGCAAATAGCCTAAGCACAGATACGCAGTATTTT; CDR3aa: CASSEANSLSTDTQYF
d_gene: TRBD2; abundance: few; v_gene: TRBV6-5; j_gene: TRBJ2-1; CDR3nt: TGTGCCAGCAGTTACCTAGCGGGAGAGCAGTTCTTC; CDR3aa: CASSYLAGEQFF
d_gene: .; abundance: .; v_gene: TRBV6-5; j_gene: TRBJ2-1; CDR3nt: TGTGCCAGCAGGGCGTGGTCCAAGCCCAATGAGCAGTTCTTC; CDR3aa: CASRAWSKPNEQFF
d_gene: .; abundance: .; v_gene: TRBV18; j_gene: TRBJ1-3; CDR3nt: TGTGCCAGCTCATCGAGGACTGGAAACACCATATATTTT; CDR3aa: CASSSRTGNTIYF
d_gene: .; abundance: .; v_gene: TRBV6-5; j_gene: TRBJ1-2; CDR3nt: TGTGCCAGCAGTTACTCAGGCGGAACACCCCTCGGTGGCTACACCTTC; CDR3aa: CASSYSGGTPLGGYTF
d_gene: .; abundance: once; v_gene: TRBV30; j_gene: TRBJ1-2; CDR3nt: TGTGCCTGGAGCAGAGGGGGGATTAACTATGGCTACACCTTC; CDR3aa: CAWSRGGINYGYTF